This T cell receptor beta chain stems from a study of tumor-infiltrating lymphocytes in primary liver carcinoma. Study details: Recorded tumor stage was T1-T3 N0M0, with diameters of about 4.2 to 10 cm. Samples returned roughly 3.65 to 7.5 million productive TCRbeta reads, a yield that was similar across tissue types.

CDR3 length: 14 residues. Looked up from germline, CDR1 is MNHEY and CDR2 is SVGAGI. In the case of this clonotype: Its antigen remains unknown. Sequence at one end of the junction differs from germline and may be a read error.

Study-wide points: Against blood, tumors held a significantly higher top-250-clone fraction (p = 0.039).

Total RNA and DNA came together from about 19-30 mg of bulk tissue without cell sorting. Each participant had primary liver carcinoma, and surgical resection was the treatment. The input was approximately 500 ng total RNA; TCR beta cDNA was made from it with a constant-region primer. Libraries covering TCR beta were generated through three nested multiplex PCR rounds (using a slightly modified ARM-PCR). The study ran its first two PCR rounds for roughly 10 cycles each, using TRBV1-TRBV30 forward primers and a C-beta reverse primer. TCRdb called the multiplex PCR reads again in MiXCR, with one record for every CDR3 protein. The sample records some 87,000 distinct CDR3 sequences, roughly 70% being singletons.

The specimen was tumor-adjacent normal liver tissue. The clonotype comes from a man aged 35 to 55 with primary liver carcinoma and hepatitis B virus infection. The gene calls are TRBV6-5 and TRBJ2-7; no clear D. CDR3 protein: CDSKMRQSYYEQYF. The CDR3 DNA reads TGTGACAGCAAGATGAGACAAAGCTACTACGAGCAGTACTTC.